This TCR beta chain was observed in a study of blood T cells in healthy people across ages. Trimming stripped 5 bases from V and 3 bases from J, with 16 bases between. The CDR3 is 15 residues long. Germline CDR1 LNHNV, CDR2 YYDKDF (reference sequence). Study-level points and caveats: Observed TCR beta diversity showed a strong correlation with the percentage of naive T cells as measured by flow cytometry.

A sample-barcoded 5' primer and a J-beta primer mix were used in a second PCR of roughly 6 to 12 cycles. TCRdb passed the 5' RACE reads through MiXCR, listing each CDR3 protein once. The sample carries about 680,000 distinct CDR3 sequences, about half recorded once. This clonotype occurred a few times. No antigen is known for it. The chain couples TRBV15 to TRBJ2-5; possibly TRBD1 or TRBD2 for D (7 bases each). The receptor's source is a woman between 55 and 75 years old in good health. Material for sequencing was blood. This CDR3 reads CATSGGGTVKETQYF. The DNA for the CDR3 is TGTGCCACCAGCGGGGGAGGGACAGTCAAAGAGACCCAGTACTTC.